Shown below are 2 T cell receptor beta chains from a single sample sequenced in a study of blood T cell repertoires in COVID-19. The protocol was immunoSEQ multiplex PCR, while the TCRdb copy is restricted to in-frame clones and leaves out a portion. The sample lists around 260,000 clones; roughly nine tenths were seen once. The specimen sequenced was peripheral blood. These receptor sequences come from a woman aged 25 to 45 with COVID-19, enrolled during active disease.

The V gene is TRBV18, the J gene TRBJ2-7, with 16 bases lining up with TRBD2. This CDR3 is built from 17 residues. Trimming at V came to 4 bases and at J to 4 bases, leaving 7 bases not matched to a gene. Looked up from germline, CDR1 is KGHSH and CDR2 is LQKENI. This chain's CDR3 is CASSQAGLAGGRYEQYF. CDR3 in DNA: TGTGCCAGCTCACAGGCGGGACTAGCGGGAGGGCGTTACGAGCAGTACTTC.

The rearrangement joins TRBV28 to TRBJ1-2; D is undetermined. This CDR3 spans 15 amino acids. Between the trimmed V and J ends, which lost 5 bases and 3 bases, there was a span of 16 bases. The germline V gene has CDR1 MDHEN and CDR2 SYDVKM. CDR3 loop: CASSQTSLRDYGYTF. Here the CDR3 DNA reads TGTGCCAGCAGTCAAACGTCACTCCGAGACTATGGCTACACCTTC.